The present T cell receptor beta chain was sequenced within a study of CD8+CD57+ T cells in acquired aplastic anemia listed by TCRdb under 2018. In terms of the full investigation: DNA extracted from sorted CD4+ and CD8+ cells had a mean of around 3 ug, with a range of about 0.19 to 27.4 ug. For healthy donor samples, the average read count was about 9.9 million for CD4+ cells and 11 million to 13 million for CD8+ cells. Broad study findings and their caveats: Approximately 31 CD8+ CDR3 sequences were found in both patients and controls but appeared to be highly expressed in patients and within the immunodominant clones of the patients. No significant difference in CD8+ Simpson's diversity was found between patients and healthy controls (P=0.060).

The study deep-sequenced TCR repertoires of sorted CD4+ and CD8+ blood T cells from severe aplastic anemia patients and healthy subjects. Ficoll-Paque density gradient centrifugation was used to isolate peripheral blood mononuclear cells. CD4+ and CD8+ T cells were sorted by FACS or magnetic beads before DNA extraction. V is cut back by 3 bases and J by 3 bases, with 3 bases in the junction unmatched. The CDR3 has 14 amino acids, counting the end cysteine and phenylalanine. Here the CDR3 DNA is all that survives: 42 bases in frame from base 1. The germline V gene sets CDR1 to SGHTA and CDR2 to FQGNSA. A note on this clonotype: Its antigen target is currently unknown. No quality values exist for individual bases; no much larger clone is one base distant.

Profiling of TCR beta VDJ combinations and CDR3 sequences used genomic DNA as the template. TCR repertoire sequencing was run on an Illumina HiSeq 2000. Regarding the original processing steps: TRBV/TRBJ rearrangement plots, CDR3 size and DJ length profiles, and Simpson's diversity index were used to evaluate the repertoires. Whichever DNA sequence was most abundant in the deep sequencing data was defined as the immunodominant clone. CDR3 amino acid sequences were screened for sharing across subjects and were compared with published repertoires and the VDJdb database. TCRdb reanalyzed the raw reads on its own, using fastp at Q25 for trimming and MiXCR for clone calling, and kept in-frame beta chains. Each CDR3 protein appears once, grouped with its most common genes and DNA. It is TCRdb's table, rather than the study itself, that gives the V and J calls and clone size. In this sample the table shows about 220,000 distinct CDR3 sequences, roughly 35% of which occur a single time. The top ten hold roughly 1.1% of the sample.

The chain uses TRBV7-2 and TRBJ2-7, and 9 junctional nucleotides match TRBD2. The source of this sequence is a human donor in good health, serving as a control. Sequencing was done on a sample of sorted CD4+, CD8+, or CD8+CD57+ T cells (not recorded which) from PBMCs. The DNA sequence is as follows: TGTGCCAGCAGCTTGAGCGGGGGGTTCTACGAGCAGTACTTC. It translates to CASSLSGGFYEQYF. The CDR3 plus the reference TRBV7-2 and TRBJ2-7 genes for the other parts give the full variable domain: GAGVSQSPSNKVTEKGKDVELRCDPISGHTALYWYRQSLGQGLEFLIYFQGNSAPDKSGLPSDRFSAERTGGSVSTLTIQRTQQEDSAVYLCASSLSGGFYEQYFGPGTRLTVT.